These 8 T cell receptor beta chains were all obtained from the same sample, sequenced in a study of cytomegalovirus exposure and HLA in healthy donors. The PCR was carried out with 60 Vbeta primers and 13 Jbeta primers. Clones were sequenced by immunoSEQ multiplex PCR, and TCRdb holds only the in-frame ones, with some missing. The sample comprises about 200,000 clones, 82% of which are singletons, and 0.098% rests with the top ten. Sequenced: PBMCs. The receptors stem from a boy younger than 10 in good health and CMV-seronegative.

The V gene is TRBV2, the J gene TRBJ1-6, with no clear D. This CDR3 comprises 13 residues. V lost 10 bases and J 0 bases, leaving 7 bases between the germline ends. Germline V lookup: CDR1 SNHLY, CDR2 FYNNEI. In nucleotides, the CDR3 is TGTGCCACCCGGGGCTCCTATAATTCACCCCTCCACTTT. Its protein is CATRGSYNSPLHF. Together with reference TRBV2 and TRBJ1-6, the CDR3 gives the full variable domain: EPEVTQTPSHQVTQMGQEVILRCVPISNHLYFYWYRQILGQKVEFLVSFYNNEISEKSEIFDDQFSVERPDGSNFTLKIRSTKLEDSAMYFCATRGSYNSPLHFGNGTRLTVT.

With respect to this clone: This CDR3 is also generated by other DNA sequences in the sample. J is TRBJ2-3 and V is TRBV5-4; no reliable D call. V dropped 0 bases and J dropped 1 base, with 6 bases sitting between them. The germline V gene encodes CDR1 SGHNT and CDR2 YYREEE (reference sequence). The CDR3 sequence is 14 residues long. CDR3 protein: CASSLEQGTDTQYF. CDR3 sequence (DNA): TGTGCCAGCAGCTTGGAGCAAGGCACAGATACGCAGTATTTT.

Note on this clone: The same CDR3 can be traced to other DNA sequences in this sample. The CDR3 loop reads CASSQDRQGGAYGYTF. The CDR3 nucleotides read TGCGCCAGCAGCCAAGATCGACAAGGGGGCGCTTATGGCTACACCTTC. V gene TRBV4-3 combines with J gene TRBJ1-2; 7 bases align to TRBD1. This CDR3 has 16 amino acids. With V trimmed by 0 bases and J by 5 bases, 9 bases remained unmatched. CDR1 LGHNA and CDR2 YSLEER come from the germline V gene.

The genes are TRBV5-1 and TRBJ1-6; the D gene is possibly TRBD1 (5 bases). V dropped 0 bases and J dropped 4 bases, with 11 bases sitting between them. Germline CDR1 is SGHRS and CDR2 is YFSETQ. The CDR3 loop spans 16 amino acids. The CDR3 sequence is CASSLEGRLYNSPLHF. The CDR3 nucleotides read TGCGCCAGCAGCTTGGAGGGGCGCCTGTATAATTCACCCCTCCACTTT.

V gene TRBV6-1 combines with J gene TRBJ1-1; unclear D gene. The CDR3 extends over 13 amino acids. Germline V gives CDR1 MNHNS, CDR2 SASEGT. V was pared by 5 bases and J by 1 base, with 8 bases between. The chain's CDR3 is CASSLGQNTEAFF. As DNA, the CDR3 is TGTGCCAGCAGTCTAGGTCAGAACACTGAAGCTTTCTTT.

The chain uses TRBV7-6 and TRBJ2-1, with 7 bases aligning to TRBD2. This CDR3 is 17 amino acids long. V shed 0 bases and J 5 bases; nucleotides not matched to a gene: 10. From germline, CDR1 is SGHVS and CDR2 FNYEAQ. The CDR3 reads CASSLAWGGTGNNEQFF. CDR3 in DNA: TGTGCCAGCAGCTTAGCGTGGGGGGGGACGGGGAACAATGAGCAGTTCTTC. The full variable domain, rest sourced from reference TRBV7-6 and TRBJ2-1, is GAGVSQSPRYKVTKRGQDVALRCDPISGHVSLYWYRQALGQGPEFLTYFNYEAQQDKSGLPNDRFSAERPEGSISTLTIQRTEQRDSAMYRCASSLAWGGTGNNEQFFGPGTRLTVL.

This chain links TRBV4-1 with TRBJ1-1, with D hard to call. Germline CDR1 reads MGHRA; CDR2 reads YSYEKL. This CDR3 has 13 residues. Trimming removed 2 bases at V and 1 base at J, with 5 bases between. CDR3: CASSQIQNTEAFF. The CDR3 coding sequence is TGCGCCAGCAGCCAAATTCAGAACACTGAAGCTTTCTTT.

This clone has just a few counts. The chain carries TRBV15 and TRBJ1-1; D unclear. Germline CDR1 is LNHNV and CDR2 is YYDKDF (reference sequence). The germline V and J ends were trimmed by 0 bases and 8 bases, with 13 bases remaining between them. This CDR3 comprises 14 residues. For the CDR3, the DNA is TGTGCCACCAGCAGAGATCTAGCGGCAGGCGAAGCTTTCTTT. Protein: CATSRDLAAGEAFF.